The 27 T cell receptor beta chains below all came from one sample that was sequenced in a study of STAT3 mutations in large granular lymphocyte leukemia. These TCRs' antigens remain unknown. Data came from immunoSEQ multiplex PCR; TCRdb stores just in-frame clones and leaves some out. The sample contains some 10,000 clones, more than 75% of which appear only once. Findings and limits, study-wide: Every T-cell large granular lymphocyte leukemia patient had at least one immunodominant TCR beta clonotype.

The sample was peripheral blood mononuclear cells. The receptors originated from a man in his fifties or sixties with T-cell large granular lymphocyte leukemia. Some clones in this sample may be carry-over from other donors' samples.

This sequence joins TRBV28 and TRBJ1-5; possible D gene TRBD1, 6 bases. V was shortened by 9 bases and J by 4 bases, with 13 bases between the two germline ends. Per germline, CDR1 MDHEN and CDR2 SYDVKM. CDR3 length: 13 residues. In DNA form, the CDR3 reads TGTGCCAGTCGCAAGCAGGGGAATCAGCCCCAGCATTTT. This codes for CASRKQGNQPQHF.

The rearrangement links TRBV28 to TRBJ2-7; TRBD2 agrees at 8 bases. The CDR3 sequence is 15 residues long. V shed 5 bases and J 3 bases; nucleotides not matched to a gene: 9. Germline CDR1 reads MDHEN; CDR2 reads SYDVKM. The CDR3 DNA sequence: TGTGCCAGCAGTCTCTCGGGAGGGGAGGGCTACGAGCAGTACTTC. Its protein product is CASSLSGGEGYEQYF. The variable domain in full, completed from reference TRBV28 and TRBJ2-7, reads DVKVTQSSRYLVKRTGEKVFLECVQDMDHENMFWYRQDPGLGLRLIYFSYDVKMKEKGDIPEGYSVSREKKERFSLILESASTNQTSMYLCASSLSGGEGYEQYFGPGTRLTVT.

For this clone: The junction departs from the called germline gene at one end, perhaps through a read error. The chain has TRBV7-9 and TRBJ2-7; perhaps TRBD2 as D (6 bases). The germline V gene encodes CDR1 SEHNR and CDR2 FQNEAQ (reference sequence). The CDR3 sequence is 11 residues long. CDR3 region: CASSPGDVRDF. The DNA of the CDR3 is TGTGCCAGCAGCCCGGGGGACGTTCGAGACTTC.

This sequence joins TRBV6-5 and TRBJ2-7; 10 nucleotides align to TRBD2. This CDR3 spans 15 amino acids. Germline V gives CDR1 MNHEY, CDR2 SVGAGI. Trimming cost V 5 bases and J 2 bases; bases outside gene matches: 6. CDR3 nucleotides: TGTGCCAGCAGTCCGACAGCGGGAGGGCCCTACGAGCAGTACTTC. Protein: CASSPTAGGPYEQYF.

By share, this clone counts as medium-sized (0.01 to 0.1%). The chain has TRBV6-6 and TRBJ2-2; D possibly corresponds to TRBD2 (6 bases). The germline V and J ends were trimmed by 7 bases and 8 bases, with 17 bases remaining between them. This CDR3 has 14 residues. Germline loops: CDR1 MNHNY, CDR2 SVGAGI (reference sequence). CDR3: CASTYGSRGGELFF. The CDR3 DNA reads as TGTGCCAGCACCTACGGGAGCCGGGGGGGGGAGCTGTTTTTT.

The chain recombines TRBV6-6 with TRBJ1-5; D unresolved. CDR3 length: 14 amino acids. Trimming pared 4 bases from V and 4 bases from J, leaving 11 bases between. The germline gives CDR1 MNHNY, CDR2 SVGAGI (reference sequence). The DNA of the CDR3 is TGTGCCAGCAGTTCCCGACGGAATAATCAGCCCCAGCATTTT. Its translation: CASSSRRNNQPQHF.

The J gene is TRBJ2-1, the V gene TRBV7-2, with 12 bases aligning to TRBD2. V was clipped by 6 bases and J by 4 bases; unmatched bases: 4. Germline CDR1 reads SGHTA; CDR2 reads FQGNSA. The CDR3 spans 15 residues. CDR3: CASSLLAGGYNEQFF. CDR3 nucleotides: TGTGCCAGCAGTTTGCTAGCGGGAGGGTACAATGAGCAGTTCTTC.

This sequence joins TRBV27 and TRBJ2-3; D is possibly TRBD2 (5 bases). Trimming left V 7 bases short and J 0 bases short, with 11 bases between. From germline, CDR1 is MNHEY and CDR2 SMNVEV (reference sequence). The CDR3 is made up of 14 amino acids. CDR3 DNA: TGTGCCAGCAAACCGGACTGGAGCACAGATACGCAGTATTTT. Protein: CASKPDWSTDTQYF.

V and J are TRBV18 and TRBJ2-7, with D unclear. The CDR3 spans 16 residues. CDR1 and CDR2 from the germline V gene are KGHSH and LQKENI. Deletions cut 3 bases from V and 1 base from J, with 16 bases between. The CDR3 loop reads CASSPPALSGSYEQYF. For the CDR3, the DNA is TGTGCCAGCTCACCCCCCGCCCTGAGTGGTTCCTACGAGCAGTACTTC.

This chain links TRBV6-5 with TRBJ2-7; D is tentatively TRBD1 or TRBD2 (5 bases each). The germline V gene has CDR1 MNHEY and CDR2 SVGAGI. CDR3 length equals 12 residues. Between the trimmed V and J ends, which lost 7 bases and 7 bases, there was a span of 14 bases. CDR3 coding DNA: TGTGCCAGCAAAGGTGGGGGAGCGGAGCAGTACTTC. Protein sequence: CASKGGGAEQYF.

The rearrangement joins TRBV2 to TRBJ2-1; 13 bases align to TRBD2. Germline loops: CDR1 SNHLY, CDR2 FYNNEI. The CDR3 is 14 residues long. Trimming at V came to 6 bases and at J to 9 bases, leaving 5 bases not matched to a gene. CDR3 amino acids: CASRPGTSGAEQFF. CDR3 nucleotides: TGTGCCAGCAGGCCCGGGACTAGCGGGGCTGAGCAGTTCTTC.

This CDR3 is CASSGTGPYGYTF. For the CDR3, the DNA is TGTGCCAGCAGCGGCACCGGCCCATATGGCTACACCTTC. The chain has TRBV7-2 and TRBJ1-2; the D is unclear. V lost 5 bases and J 5 bases, leaving 12 bases between the germline ends. The germline gives CDR1 SGHTA, CDR2 FQGNSA. This CDR3 contains 13 residues.

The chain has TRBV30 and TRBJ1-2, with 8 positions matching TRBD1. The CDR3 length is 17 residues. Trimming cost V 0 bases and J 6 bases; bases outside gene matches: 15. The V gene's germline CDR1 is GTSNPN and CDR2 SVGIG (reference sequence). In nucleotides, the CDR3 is TGTGCCTGGAGTGTACCTCTAACCCCAGGACAGGGTGATGGCTACACCTTC. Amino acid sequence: CAWSVPLTPGQGDGYTF.

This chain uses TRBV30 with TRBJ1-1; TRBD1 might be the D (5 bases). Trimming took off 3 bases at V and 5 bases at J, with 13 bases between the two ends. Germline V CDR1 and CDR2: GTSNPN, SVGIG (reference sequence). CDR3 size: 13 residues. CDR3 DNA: TGTGCCTGGAGGTCCAGCGGGGGGACTGAAGCTTTCTTT. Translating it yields CAWRSSGGTEAFF.

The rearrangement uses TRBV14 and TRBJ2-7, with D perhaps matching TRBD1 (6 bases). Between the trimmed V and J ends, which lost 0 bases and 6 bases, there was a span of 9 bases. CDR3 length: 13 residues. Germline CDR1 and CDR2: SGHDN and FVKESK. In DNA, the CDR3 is TGTGCCAGCAGCCAAGATGTAGGGGGCGAGCAGTACTTC. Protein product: CASSQDVGGEQYF.

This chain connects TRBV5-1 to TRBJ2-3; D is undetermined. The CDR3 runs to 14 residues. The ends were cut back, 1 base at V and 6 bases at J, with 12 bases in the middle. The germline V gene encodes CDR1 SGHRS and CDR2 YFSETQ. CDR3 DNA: TGCGCCAGCAGCTTGTCTCAGGCCGGGGATACGCAGTATTTT. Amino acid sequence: CASSLSQAGDTQYF.

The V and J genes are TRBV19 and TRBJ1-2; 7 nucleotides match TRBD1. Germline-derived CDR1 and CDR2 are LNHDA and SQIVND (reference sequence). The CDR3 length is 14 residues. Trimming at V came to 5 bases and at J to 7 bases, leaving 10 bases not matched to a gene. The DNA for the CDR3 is TGTGCCAGTAGTTCCGGGGCAGGGGGTCGTGGCTACACCTTC. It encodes CASSSGAGGRGYTF.

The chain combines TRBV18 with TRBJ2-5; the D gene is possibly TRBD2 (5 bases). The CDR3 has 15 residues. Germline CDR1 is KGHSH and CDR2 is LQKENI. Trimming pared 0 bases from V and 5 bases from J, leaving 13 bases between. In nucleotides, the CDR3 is TGTGCCAGCTCACCACCCTCGGGGATTGGGGAGACCCAGTACTTC. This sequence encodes CASSPPSGIGETQYF.

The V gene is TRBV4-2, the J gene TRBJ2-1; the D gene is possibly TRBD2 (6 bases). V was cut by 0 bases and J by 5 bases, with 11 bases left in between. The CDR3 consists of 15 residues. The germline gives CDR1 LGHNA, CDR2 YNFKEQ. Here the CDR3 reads CASSQDWDFDNEQFF. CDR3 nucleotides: TGTGCCAGCAGCCAAGACTGGGACTTCGACAATGAGCAGTTCTTC.

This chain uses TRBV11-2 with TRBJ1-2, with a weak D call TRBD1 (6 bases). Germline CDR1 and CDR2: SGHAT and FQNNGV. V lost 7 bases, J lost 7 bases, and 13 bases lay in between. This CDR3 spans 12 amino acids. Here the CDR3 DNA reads TGTGCCAGCACTACAGGGTACCCTGGCTACACCTTC. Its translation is CASTTGYPGYTF.

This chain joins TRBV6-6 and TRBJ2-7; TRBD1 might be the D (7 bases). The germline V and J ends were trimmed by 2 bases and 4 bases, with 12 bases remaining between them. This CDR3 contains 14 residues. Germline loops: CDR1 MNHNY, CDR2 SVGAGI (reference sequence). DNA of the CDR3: TGTGCCAGCAGTTACACCCAGGGGGGATACGAGCAGTACTTC. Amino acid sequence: CASSYTQGGYEQYF.

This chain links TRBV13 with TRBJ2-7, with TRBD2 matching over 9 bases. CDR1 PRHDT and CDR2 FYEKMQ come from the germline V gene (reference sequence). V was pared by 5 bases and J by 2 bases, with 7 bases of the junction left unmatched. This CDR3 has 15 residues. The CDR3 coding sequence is TGTGCCAGCAGCCTCTGGTTAGCGGGAGCCTACGAGCAGTACTTC. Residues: CASSLWLAGAYEQYF.

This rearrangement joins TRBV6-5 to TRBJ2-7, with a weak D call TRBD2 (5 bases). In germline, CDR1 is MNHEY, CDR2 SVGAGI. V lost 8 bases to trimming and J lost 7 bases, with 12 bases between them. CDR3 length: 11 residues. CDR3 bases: TGTGCCAGCGCGGGCCCCCTTGAGCAGTACTTC. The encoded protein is CASAGPLEQYF.

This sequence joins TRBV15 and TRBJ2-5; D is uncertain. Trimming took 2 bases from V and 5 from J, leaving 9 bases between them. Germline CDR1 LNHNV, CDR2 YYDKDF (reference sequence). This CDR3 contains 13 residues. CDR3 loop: CATSRSGLETQYF. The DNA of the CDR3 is TGTGCCACCAGCAGATCCGGTCTGGAGACCCAGTACTTC. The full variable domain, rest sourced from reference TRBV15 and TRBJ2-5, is DAMVIQNPRYQVTQFGKPVTLSCSQTLNHNVMYWYQQKSSQAPKLLFHYYDKDFNNEADTPDNFQSRRPNTSFCFLDIRSPGLGDTAMYLCATSRSGLETQYFGPGTRLLVL.

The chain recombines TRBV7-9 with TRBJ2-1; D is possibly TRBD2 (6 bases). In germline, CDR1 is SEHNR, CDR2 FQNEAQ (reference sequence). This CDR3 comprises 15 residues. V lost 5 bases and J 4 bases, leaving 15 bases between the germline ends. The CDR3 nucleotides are TGTGCCAGCAGCCTCTCTAGCGACCCTTACAATGAGCAGTTCTTC. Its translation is CASSLSSDPYNEQFF.

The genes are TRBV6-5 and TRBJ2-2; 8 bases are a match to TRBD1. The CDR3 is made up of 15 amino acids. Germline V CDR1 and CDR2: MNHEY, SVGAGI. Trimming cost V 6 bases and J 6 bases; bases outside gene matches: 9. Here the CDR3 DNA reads TGTGCCAGCAGACACGGACAGGGAACCGCCGGGGAGCTGTTTTTT. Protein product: CASRHGQGTAGELFF.

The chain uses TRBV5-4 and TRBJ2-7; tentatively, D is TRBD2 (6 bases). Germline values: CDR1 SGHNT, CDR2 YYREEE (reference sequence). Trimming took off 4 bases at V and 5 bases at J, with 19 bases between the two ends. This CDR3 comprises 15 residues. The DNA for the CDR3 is TGTGCCAGCAGCACCGAAGGAGGGAGACTCGACGAGCAGTACTTC. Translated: CASSTEGGRLDEQYF.